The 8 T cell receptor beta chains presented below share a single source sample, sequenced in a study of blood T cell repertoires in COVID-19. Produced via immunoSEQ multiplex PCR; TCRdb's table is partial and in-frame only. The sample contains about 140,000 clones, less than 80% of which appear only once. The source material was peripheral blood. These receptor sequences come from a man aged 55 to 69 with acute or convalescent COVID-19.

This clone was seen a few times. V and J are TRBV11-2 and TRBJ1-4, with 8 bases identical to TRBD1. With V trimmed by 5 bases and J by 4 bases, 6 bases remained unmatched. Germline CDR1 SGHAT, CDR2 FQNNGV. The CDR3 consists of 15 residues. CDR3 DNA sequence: TGTGCCAGCAGCCAAGGGACAGGCCGTAATGAAAAACTGTTTTTT. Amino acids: CASSQGTGRNEKLFF.

The CDR3 sequence: CASSFGGTGGNNEQFF. The DNA for the CDR3 is TGTGCCAGCAGCTTTGGGGGAACAGGGGGGAACAATGAGCAGTTCTTC. The chain joins TRBV9 to TRBJ2-1; the match to TRBD1 covers 8 bases. Germline values: CDR1 SGDLS, CDR2 YYNGEE. With 4 bases clipped from V and 5 bases from J, the junction kept 11 bases outside the gene matches. The CDR3 has 16 amino acids.

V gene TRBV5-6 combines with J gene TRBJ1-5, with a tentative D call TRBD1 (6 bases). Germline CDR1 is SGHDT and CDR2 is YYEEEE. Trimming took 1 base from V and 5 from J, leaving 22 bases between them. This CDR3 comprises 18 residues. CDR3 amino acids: CASSLTGYDNTGHQPQHF. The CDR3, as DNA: TGTGCCAGCAGCTTGACAGGGTACGATAATACCGGCCATCAGCCCCAGCATTTT.

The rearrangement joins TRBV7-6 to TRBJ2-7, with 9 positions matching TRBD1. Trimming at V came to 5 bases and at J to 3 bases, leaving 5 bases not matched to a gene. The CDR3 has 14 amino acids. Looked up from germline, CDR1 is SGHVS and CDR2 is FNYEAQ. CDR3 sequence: CASSRDRGFYEQYF. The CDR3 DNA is TGTGCCAGCAGCCGCGACAGGGGGTTCTACGAGCAGTACTTC. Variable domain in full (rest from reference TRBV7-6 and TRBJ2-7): GAGVSQSPRYKVTKRGQDVALRCDPISGHVSLYWYRQALGQGPEFLTYFNYEAQQDKSGLPNDRFSAERPEGSISTLTIQRTEQRDSAMYRCASSRDRGFYEQYFGPGTRLTVT.

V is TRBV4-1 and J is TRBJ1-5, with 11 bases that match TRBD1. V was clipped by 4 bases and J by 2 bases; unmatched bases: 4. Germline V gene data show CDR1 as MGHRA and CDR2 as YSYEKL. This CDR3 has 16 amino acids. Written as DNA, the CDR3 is TGCGCCAGCAGCCCTGAGGGACAGGGGGGCAATCAGCCCCAGCATTTT. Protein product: CASSPEGQGGNQPQHF.

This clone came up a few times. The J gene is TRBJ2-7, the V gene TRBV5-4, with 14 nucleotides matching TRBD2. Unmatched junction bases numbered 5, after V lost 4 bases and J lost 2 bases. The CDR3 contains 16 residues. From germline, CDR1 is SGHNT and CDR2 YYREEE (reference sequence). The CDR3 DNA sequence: TGTGCCAGCAGCGCGGGACTAGCGGGAGTTACCTACGAGCAGTACTTC. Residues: CASSAGLAGVTYEQYF.

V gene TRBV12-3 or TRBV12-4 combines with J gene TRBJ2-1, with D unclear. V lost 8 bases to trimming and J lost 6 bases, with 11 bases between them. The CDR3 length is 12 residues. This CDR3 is CASRNFPNEQFF. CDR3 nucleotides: TGTGCCAGCCGTAACTTTCCCAATGAGCAGTTCTTC.

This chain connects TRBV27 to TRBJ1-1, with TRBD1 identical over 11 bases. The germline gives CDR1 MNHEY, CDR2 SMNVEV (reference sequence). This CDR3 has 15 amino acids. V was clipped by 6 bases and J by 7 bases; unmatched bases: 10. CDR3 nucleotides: TGTGCCAGCAGCCAACCCCCCGGGACAGGGGGTGAAGCTTTCTTT. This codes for CASSQPPGTGGEAFF.